The 17 T cell receptor beta chains reported below all come from one sample, sequenced in a study of cytomegalovirus exposure and HLA in healthy donors. PCR was performed using 60 Vbeta and 13 Jbeta primers. Clones were read by immunoSEQ multiplex PCR, and TCRdb kept only the in-frame ones, dropping some. The sample gives about 170,000 clones, approximately 80% of which show up once; 0.77% is in the top ten. Input material: PBMCs. All receptors come from a woman aged 18-35 years in good health and CMV-seronegative.

The chain employs TRBV9 and TRBJ1-3; D is unclear. CDR1 and CDR2 from the germline V gene are SGDLS and YYNGEE. The CDR3 totals 14 residues. V lost 3 bases and J lost 0, with 7 bases in between. The CDR3 region has the DNA TGTGCCAGCAGCGCCGCCTACTCTGGAAACACCATATATTTT. Residues: CASSAAYSGNTIYF.

The gene calls are TRBV5-4 and TRBJ2-2; TRBD2 agrees at 12 bases. The germline CDR1 and CDR2 sequences are SGHNT and YYREEE (reference sequence). The CDR3 loop spans 19 amino acids. V lost 4 bases to trimming and J lost 6 bases; unmatched junction nucleotides: 16. In DNA form, the CDR3 reads TGTGCCAGCAGCCATGGACTAGCGGGGACTCCCCGTGGCCCCGGGGAGCTGTTTTTT. This gives the protein CASSHGLAGTPRGPGELFF. Full variable domain (missing parts from reference TRBV5-4 and TRBJ2-2): ETGVTQSPTHLIKTRGQQVTLRCSSQSGHNTVSWYQQALGQGPQFIFQYYREEENGRGNFPPRFSGLQFPNYSSELNVNALELDDSALYLCASSHGLAGTPRGPGELFFGEGSRLTVL.

J is TRBJ2-7 and V is TRBV6-1; 12 nucleotides align to TRBD1. Germline CDR1 is MNHNS and CDR2 is SASEGT. The CDR3 loop spans 14 amino acids. Trimming cost V 6 bases and J 4 bases; bases outside gene matches: 4. In DNA form, the CDR3 reads TGTGCCAGCAGGCTGGGACAGGGGGCGTACGAGCAGTACTTC. This sequence encodes CASRLGQGAYEQYF.

CDR3 sequence: CALSGTGGGSGYNEQFF. CDR3 bases: TGTGCCTTGTCCGGGACAGGGGGGGGTTCAGGCTACAATGAGCAGTTCTTC. The genes are TRBV10-3 and TRBJ2-1, with TRBD1 matching over 11 bases. With V trimmed by 11 bases and J by 3 bases, 15 bases remained unmatched. This CDR3 contains 17 residues. Germline loops: CDR1 ENHRY, CDR2 SYGVKD.

V gene TRBV4-3 combines with J gene TRBJ2-2, with 7 nucleotides matching TRBD2. CDR3 size: 16 residues. From germline, CDR1 is LGHNA and CDR2 YSLEER. Trimming took 1 base from V and 6 from J; bases not matched to a gene: 8. In nucleotides, the CDR3 is TGCGCCAGCAGCCAAGCTCTTACTAGCGTCCCCGGGGAGCTGTTTTTT. Translation gives CASSQALTSVPGELFF.

This clone was found a few times. This chain links TRBV11-3 with TRBJ2-1; TRBD2 is a possible D gene (6 bases). Per germline, CDR1 SGHNT and CDR2 YENEEA. The V gene lost 5 bases and the J gene lost 9 bases, with 23 bases spanning the gap. This CDR3 has 16 residues. In DNA, the CDR3 is TGTGCCAGCAGCCCGGGGCGGGAACGGAATCGGGGTGAGCAGTTCTTC. Translation: CASSPGRERNRGEQFF.

Concerning this clone itself: This sample includes further DNA sequences coding for the same CDR3. The genes are TRBV4-2 and TRBJ2-7; unclear D gene. CDR1 and CDR2 (germline): LGHNA, YNFKEQ. The length of the CDR3 is 15 residues. V was clipped by 1 base and J by 0 bases, with 10 bases between them. The CDR3 loop reads CASSQGGASSYEQYF. The CDR3 bases are TGTGCCAGCAGCCAAGGAGGTGCAAGCTCCTACGAGCAGTACTTC.

CDR3 sequence reads: CASSKMDRSRTEAFF. The CDR3 DNA follows: TGTGCCAGCAGCAAAATGGACAGGTCGAGGACTGAAGCTTTCTTT. V usage is TRBV7-8 and J usage is TRBJ1-1, with 7 bases matching TRBD1. V lost 5 bases to trimming and J lost 5 bases; unmatched junction nucleotides: 11. Germline V gives CDR1 SGHVS, CDR2 FQNEAQ. The CDR3 totals 15 residues.

The CDR3 sequence is CASSVTGVAREQYF. CDR3 bases: TGTGCCAGCAGCGTAACAGGGGTAGCGCGCGAGCAGTACTTC. This chain links TRBV7-9 with TRBJ2-7; TRBD1 agrees at 7 bases. Germline V gene lookup returns CDR1 SEHNR and CDR2 FQNEAQ (reference sequence). V shed 5 bases and J 6 bases; nucleotides not matched to a gene: 10. This CDR3 comprises 14 residues.

Regarding this clone: Different DNA sequences within this sample yield the same CDR3. The J gene is TRBJ2-7, the V gene TRBV7-6; TRBD2 agrees at 9 bases. In germline, CDR1 is SGHVS, CDR2 FNYEAQ. With 1 base clipped from V and 2 bases from J, the junction kept 3 bases outside the gene matches. The CDR3 is 15 residues long. This CDR3 reads CASSLDASGAYEQYF. The CDR3 bases are TGTGCCAGCAGCTTAGATGCTAGCGGGGCCTACGAGCAGTACTTC.

V usage is TRBV10-3 and J usage is TRBJ2-3; 7 bases are shared with TRBD1. J lost 5 bases, V lost 8 bases, and 1 base had no gene match. This CDR3 has 11 residues. Germline V gene lookup returns CDR1 ENHRY and CDR2 SYGVKD. The chain's CDR3 is CAIAGGDTQYF. The DNA of the CDR3 is TGTGCCATCGCAGGGGGAGATACGCAGTATTTT.

This CDR3 reads CASRGLTPYEQYF. DNA for the CDR3: TGCGCCAGCAGGGGCCTAACGCCCTACGAGCAGTACTTC. The V gene is TRBV5-1, the J gene TRBJ2-7; D remains ambiguous. The CDR3 consists of 13 residues. With 5 bases removed from V and 2 bases from J, the gap between germline ends came to 11 bases. The germline gives CDR1 SGHRS, CDR2 YFSETQ. Drawing the rest from reference TRBV5-1 and TRBJ2-7, the complete variable domain is KAGVTQTPRYLIKTRGQQVTLSCSPISGHRSVSWYQQTPGQGLQFLFEYFSETQRNKGNFPGRFSGRQFSNSRSEMNVSTLELGDSALYLCASRGLTPYEQYFGPGTRLTVT.

The chain carries TRBV7-6 and TRBJ2-7; maybe TRBD1 (5 bases). This CDR3 has 14 residues. Germline CDR1 SGHVS, CDR2 FNYEAQ. The V end lost 2 bases, the J end lost 3 bases, and 11 bases lay between the germline ends. In DNA form, the CDR3 reads TGTGCCAGCAGCTTATTTCAGGGCAACTACGAGCAGTACTTC. Translation: CASSLFQGNYEQYF. Using reference TRBV7-6 and TRBJ2-7 for the parts outside the CDR3, the full variable domain is GAGVSQSPRYKVTKRGQDVALRCDPISGHVSLYWYRQALGQGPEFLTYFNYEAQQDKSGLPNDRFSAERPEGSISTLTIQRTEQRDSAMYRCASSLFQGNYEQYFGPGTRLTVT.

This sequence joins TRBV11-2 and TRBJ2-7, with 15 bases matching TRBD2. V shed 1 base, J shed 0 bases, and the junction held 7 bases outside the gene matches. CDR3 length equals 19 residues. CDR1 and CDR2 from the germline V gene are SGHAT and FQNNGV. CDR3 bases: TGTGCCAGCAGCTTAGGGTGGACTAGCGGGAGGGAAAGCTCCTACGAGCAGTACTTC. Amino acids: CASSLGWTSGRESSYEQYF.

V gene TRBV2 combines with J gene TRBJ2-1; D unresolved. The CDR3 length is 14 residues. Deletions cut 7 bases from V and 7 bases from J, with 17 bases between. CDR1 and CDR2 (germline): SNHLY, FYNNEI. Here the CDR3 reads CASKEYGQRNEQFF. The CDR3 nucleotides are TGTGCCAGCAAGGAATACGGCCAGCGAAATGAGCAGTTCTTC.

The chain carries TRBV5-1 and TRBJ2-5; 11 bases match TRBD2. Germline V gene sequence: CDR1 SGHRS, CDR2 YFSETQ. V lost 4 bases, J lost 13 bases, and 9 bases stayed unmatched. The CDR3 covers 13 residues. The CDR3 region has the DNA TGCGCCAGCAGCGGGACTAGCGGCCCAATTCGGTACTTC. The encoded protein is CASSGTSGPIRYF.

The genes are TRBV15 and TRBJ2-3; 10 bases line up with TRBD2. Unmatched junction bases numbered 9, after V lost 5 bases and J lost 1 base. This CDR3 is 17 amino acids long. Germline loops: CDR1 LNHNV, CDR2 YYDKDF (reference sequence). CDR3 coding DNA: TGTGCCACCAGCTCTGGAGGTCTAGCGGGGGGCACAGATACGCAGTATTTT. This codes for CATSSGGLAGGTDTQYF.